The 9 T cell receptor beta chains reported below all come from one sample, sequenced in a study of T cell responses to AZD1222 COVID-19 vaccine. Using immunoSEQ multiplex PCR, the repertoire was profiled, and TCRdb retains in-frame clones only, with some absent. The sample consists of some 120,000 clones, approximately 87% of them appearing once. The sample here was peripheral blood, taken on day 0 of AZD1222 vaccination. The receptors come from an adult in good health.

The chain joins TRBV28 to TRBJ2-7; no firm D call. The CDR3 runs to 15 residues. V was shortened by 4 bases and J by 0 bases, with 13 bases between the two germline ends. Germline CDR1 is MDHEN and CDR2 is SYDVKM. CDR3 nucleotides: TGTGCCAGCAGTTCGGACGCCTTTAGCTCCTACGAGCAGTACTTC. As protein: CASSSDAFSSYEQYF. Drawing the rest from reference TRBV28 and TRBJ2-7, the complete variable domain is DVKVTQSSRYLVKRTGEKVFLECVQDMDHENMFWYRQDPGLGLRLIYFSYDVKMKEKGDIPEGYSVSREKKERFSLILESASTNQTSMYLCASSSDAFSSYEQYFGPGTRLTVT.

CDR3 DNA sequence: TGTGCCAGCAGCGTGGGTCTCAGGGACAGCTATGGCTACACCTTC. This sequence encodes CASSVGLRDSYGYTF. The genes are TRBV9 and TRBJ1-2; 7 nucleotides align to TRBD1. Germline V gene lookup returns CDR1 SGDLS and CDR2 YYNGEE. This CDR3 spans 15 amino acids. The junction had 8 bases not matched to a gene; V was cut back by 2 bases and J by 4 bases.

This clone was seen only a few times. V gene TRBV7-2 combines with J gene TRBJ2-7; 14 bases line up with TRBD2. The CDR3 has 17 residues. Looked up from germline, CDR1 is SGHTA and CDR2 is FQGNSA. J was trimmed by 3 bases and V by 5 bases; bases with no gene match: 9. In DNA form, the CDR3 reads TGTGCCAGCAGCCCCCGACTAGCGGGAGGGCCCTTCTACGAGCAGTACTTC. Its protein product is CASSPRLAGGPFYEQYF.

The chain combines TRBV27 with TRBJ2-4; 7 nucleotides agree with TRBD1. Germline V CDR1 and CDR2: MNHEY, SMNVEV (reference sequence). This CDR3 is 16 amino acids long. The V and J ends lost 2 bases and 1 base, in that order; junction bases with no gene match: 5. CDR3 nucleotides: TGTGCCAGCAGTTTAAGGGACAGCCCCGCCAAAAACATTCAGTACTTC. It codes for CASSLRDSPAKNIQYF.

At least ten counts were recorded for this clone. The chain is built from TRBV30 and TRBJ1-2, with 10 bases lining up with TRBD1. J was trimmed by 7 bases and V by 2 bases; bases with no gene match: 16. CDR1 GTSNPN and CDR2 SVGIG come from the germline V gene (reference sequence). The CDR3 extends over 17 amino acids. The CDR3, as DNA: TGTGCCTGGAGTTCCCTGCCCCCGGGACAGGGGACAGGTGGCTACACCTTC. Protein: CAWSSLPPGQGTGGYTF.

The genes are TRBV4-1 and TRBJ2-1; the match to TRBD2 covers 14 bases. V lost 1 base, J lost 10 bases, and 6 bases stayed unmatched. CDR3 size: 16 residues. Germline assignment: CDR1 MGHRA and CDR2 YSYEKL. The CDR3 DNA reads as TGCGCCAGCAGCCAAGGACCGGGACTAGCGGGAGCGGAGCAGTTCTTC. Its protein is CASSQGPGLAGAEQFF.

This sequence joins TRBV12-3 or TRBV12-4 and TRBJ2-5; no clear D. Trimming pared 7 bases from V and 3 bases from J, leaving 9 bases between. The CDR3 loop spans 12 amino acids. The CDR3 nucleotides are TGTGCCAGCACCAGAGACGAAGAGACCCAGTACTTC. It is translated as CASTRDEETQYF.

The chain is built from TRBV18 and TRBJ1-1; 11 bases are shared with TRBD1. Trimming removed 4 bases from V and 1 base from J; junction bases left unmatched: 2. Germline values: CDR1 KGHSH, CDR2 LQKENI. This CDR3 spans 15 amino acids. The CDR3 loop is CASSRGTGGNTEAFF. For the CDR3, the DNA is TGTGCCAGCTCACGAGGGACAGGGGGGAACACTGAAGCTTTCTTT. The variable domain in full, completed from reference TRBV18 and TRBJ1-1, reads NAGVMQNPRHLVRRRGQEARLRCSPMKGHSHVYWYRQLPEEGLKFMVYLQKENIIDESGMPKERFSAEFPKEGPSILRIQQVVRGDSAAYFCASSRGTGGNTEAFFGQGTRLTVV.

The chain uses TRBV3-1 (or the pseudogene TRBV3-2) and TRBJ2-7, with D tentatively TRBD2 (6 bases). Trimming cost V 3 bases and J 0 bases, with 9 bases left between them. Germline assignment: CDR1 LGHDT and CDR2 YNNKEL (reference sequence). The CDR3 length is 14 residues. The CDR3 coding sequence is TGTGCCAGCAGCCAGGGGGGACTCTCCTACGAGCAGTACTTC. Translation gives CASSQGGLSYEQYF.